What follows are 2 T cell receptor beta chains derived from one specimen sequenced in a study of T cell repertoires in cytomegalovirus infection. Their recognized antigens are unknown. Using its own MiXCR run on the reads, TCRdb lists one record per CDR3 protein. The repertoire holds more than 95,000 distinct CDR3 sequences, around 32% seen once, with about 54% in the top ten. The material sequenced was CD8+ T cells from cultured PBMCs, taken from culture after CMV antigen stimulation. The receptors come from a human donor in good health (CMV status not recorded). Some clones in this sample may be carry-over from other donors' samples.

The CDR3 DNA follows: TGTGCCATCTTGAGGGGGAGCGGGGAGCTGTTTTTT. This sequence encodes CAILRGSGELFF. The V gene is TRBV10-3, the J gene TRBJ2-2, with D possibly TRBD1 on 6 matching bases. Germline CDR1 ENHRY, CDR2 SYGVKD. This CDR3 contains 12 residues. V lost 8 bases to trimming and J lost 7 bases, with 11 bases between them.

Only a few counts were recorded for this clonotype. The chain links TRBV5-4 to TRBJ1-1; 11 nucleotides match TRBD1. V lost 0 bases and J lost 6; bases outside the gene matches: 10. The CDR3 covers 17 residues. Germline V gene sequence: CDR1 SGHNT, CDR2 YYREEE (reference sequence). CDR3 sequence: CASSLVGQGDIGAEAFF. The CDR3 nucleotides read TGTGCCAGCAGCTTGGTGGGACAGGGGGACATAGGTGCTGAAGCTTTCTTT.